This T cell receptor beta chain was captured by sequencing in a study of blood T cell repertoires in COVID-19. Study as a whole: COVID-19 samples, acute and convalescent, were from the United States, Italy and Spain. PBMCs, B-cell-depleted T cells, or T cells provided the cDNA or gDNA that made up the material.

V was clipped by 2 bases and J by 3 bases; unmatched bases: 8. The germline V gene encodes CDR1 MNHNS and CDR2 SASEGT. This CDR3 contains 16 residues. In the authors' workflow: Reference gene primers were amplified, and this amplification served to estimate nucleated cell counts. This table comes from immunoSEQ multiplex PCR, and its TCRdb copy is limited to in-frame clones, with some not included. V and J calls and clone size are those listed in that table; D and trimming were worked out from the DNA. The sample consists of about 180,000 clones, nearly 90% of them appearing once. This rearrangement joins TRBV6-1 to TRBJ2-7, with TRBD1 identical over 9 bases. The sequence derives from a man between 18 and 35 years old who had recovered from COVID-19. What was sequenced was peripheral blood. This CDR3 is CASSEYRGTGFYEQYF. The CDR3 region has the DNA TGTGCCAGCAGTGAATACCGCGGGACAGGGTTCTACGAGCAGTACTTC.